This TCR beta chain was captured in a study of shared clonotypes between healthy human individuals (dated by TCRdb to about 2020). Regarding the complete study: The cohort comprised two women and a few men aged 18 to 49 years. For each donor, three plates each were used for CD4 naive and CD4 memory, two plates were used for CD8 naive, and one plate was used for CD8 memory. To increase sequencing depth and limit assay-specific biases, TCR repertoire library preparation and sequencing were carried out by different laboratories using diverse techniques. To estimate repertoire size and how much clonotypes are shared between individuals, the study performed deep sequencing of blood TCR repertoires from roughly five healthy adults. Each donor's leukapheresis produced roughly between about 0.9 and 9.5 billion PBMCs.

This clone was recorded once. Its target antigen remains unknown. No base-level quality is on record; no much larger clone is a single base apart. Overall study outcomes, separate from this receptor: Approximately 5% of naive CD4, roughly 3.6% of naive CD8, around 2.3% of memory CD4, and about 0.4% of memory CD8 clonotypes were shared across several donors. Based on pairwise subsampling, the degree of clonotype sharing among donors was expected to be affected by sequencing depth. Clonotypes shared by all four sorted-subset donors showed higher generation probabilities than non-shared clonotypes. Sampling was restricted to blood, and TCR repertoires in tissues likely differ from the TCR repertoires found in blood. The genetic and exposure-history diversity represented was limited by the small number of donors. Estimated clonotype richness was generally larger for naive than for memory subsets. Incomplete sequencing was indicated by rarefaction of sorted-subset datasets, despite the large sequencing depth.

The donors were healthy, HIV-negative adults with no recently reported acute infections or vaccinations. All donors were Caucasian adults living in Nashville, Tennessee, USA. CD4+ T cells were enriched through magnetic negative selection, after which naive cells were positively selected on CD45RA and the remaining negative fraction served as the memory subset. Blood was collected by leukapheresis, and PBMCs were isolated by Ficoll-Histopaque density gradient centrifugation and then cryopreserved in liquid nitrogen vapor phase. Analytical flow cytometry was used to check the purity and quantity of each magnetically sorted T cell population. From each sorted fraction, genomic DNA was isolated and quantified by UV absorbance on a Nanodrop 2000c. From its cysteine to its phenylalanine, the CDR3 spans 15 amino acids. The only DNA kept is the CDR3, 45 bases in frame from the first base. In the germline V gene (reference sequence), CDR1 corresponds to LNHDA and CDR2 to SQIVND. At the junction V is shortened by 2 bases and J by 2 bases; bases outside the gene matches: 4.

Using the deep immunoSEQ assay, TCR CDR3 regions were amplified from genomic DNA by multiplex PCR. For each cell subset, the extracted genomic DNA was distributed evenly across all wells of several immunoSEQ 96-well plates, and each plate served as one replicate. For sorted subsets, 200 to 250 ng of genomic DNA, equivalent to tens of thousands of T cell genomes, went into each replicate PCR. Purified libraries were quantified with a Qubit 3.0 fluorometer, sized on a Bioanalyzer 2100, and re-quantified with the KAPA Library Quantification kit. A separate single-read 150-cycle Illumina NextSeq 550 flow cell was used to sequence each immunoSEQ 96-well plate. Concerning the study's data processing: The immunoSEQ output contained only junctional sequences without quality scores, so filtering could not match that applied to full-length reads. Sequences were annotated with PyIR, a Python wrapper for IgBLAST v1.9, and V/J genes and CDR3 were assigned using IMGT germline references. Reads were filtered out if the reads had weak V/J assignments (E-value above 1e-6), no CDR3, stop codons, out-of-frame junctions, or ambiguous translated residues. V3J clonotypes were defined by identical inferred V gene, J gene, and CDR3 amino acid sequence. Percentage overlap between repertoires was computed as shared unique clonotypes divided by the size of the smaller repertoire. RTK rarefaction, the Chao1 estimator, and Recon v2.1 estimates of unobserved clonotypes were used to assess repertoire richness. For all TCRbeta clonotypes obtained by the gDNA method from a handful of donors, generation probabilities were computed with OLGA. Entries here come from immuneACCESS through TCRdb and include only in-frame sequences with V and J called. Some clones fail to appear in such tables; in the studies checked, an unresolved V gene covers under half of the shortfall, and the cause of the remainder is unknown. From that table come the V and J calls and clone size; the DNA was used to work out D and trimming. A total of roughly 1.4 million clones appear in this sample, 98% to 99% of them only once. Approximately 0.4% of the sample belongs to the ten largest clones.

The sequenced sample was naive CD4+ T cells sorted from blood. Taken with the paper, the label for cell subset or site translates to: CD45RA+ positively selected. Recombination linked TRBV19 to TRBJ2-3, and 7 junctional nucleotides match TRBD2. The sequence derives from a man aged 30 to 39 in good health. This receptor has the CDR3 CASSILGTTTDTQYF. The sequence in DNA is TGTGCCAGTAGTATACTTGGGACTACCACAGATACGCAGTATTTT.